This T cell receptor (beta chain) was found in a study of cytomegalovirus exposure and HLA in healthy donors. Study-level findings and limits: Reports indicated that the classifier achieved high specificity and sensitivity in diagnosing cytomegalovirus status.

CDR3 size: 15 residues. V lost 6 bases to trimming and J lost 4 bases; unmatched junction nucleotides: 7. The V gene's germline CDR1 is MNHNS and CDR2 SASEGT. With 60 Vbeta and 13 Jbeta primers, the PCR was carried out. Measured with immunoSEQ multiplex PCR; TCRdb has only the in-frame clones, and not every one. The sample has tens of thousands of clones; approximately 70% are singletons. Points on this clone: What it recognizes is unknown.

The specimen sequenced was PBMCs. The source of this sequence is a male donor in good health and CMV-seropositive. V and J are TRBV6-1 and TRBJ1-5; TRBD1 agrees at 9 bases. The CDR3 DNA reads TGTGCCAGCAGGGGGGGACAGGGACAGAATCAGCCCCAGCATTTT. Its translation: CASRGGQGQNQPQHF.